This TCR beta chain appears in the sequencing data of a study of T cell changes during pregnancy in multiple sclerosis. Trimming removed 2 bases from V and 1 base from J, with 10 bases in between. CDR1 MNHNY and CDR2 SVGAGI come from the germline V gene (reference sequence). This CDR3 is 15 amino acids long. The table came from immunoSEQ multiplex PCR; TCRdb's copy has only in-frame clones and leaves some out. Of 90,000 to 95,000 clones detected, around 90% appear once; the ten largest clones hold around 0.93%. The count of this clone is one. Sequencing was performed on peripheral blood, taken before pregnancy. The chain is built from TRBV6-6 and TRBJ2-3; maybe TRBD1 (5 bases). This TCR was recovered from a female donor with multiple sclerosis, enrolled in a pregnancy study. The CDR3 nucleotides are TGTGCCAGCAGTTACGCCCTACAGGGCACAGATACGCAGTATTTT. Encoded protein: CASSYALQGTDTQYF.